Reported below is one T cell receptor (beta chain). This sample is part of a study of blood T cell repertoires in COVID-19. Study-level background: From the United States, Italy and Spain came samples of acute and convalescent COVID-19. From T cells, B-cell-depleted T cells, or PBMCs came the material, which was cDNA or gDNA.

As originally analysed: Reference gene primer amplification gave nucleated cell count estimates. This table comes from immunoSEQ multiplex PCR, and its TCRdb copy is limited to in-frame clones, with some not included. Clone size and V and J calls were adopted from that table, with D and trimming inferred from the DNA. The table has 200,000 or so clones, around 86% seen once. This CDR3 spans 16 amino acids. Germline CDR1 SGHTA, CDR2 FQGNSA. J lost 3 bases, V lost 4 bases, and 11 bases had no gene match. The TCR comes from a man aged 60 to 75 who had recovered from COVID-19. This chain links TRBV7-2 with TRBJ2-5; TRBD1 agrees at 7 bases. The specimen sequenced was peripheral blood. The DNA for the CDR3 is TGTGCCAGCAGCTACAGCCGGTGGCAGGGGGAAGAGACCCAGTACTTC. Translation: CASSYSRWQGEETQYF.